These 22 T cell receptor beta chains were sequenced from one sample in a study of tumor-infiltrating lymphocytes in primary liver carcinoma. Unsorted whole blood supplied the blood RNA, and germline DNA was isolated too. The researchers produced TCR beta cDNA from about 510 ng total RNA with a constant-region primer. Nested multiplex PCR, run for three rounds with slightly modified ARM-PCR, yielded TCR beta libraries. TRBV1-TRBV30 forward primers paired with a C-beta reverse primer were used in the first two PCR rounds, which ran approximately 10 cycles each. TCRdb re-derived calls from the multiplex PCR reads in MiXCR, one entry per CDR3 protein. The sample lists a few hundred thousand distinct CDR3 sequences; approximately 58% were seen once. Sequencing input: peripheral blood. The receptors shown here come from a woman aged 25 to 39 with primary liver carcinoma and hepatitis B virus infection.

The chain uses TRBV24-1 and TRBJ2-1; D gene ambiguous. The CDR3 runs to 15 residues. Germline V CDR1 and CDR2: KGHDR, SFDVKD. The V gene lost 9 bases and the J gene lost 9 bases, with 23 bases spanning the gap. CDR3 in amino acids: CATPAQGIMLGEQFF. For the CDR3, the DNA is TGTGCCACCCCCGCGCAAGGGATAATGTTGGGTGAGCAGTTCTTC.

The chain combines TRBV6-5 with TRBJ1-6, with D perhaps TRBD1 (5 bases). V was trimmed by 6 bases and J by 0 bases, leaving 12 bases between them. The CDR3 extends over 16 amino acids. Germline lookup yields CDR1 MNHEY and CDR2 SVGAGI. The CDR3 here is CASRNRQSSYNSPLHF. Here the CDR3 DNA reads TGTGCCAGCAGAAATCGACAGAGCTCCTATAATTCACCCCTCCACTTT.

For this clonotype: One junction end disagrees with the germline gene, perhaps due to a read error. The chain carries TRBV5-5 and TRBJ1-1; no clear D gene. The germline gives CDR1 SGHKS, CDR2 YYEKEE (reference sequence). The CDR3 is 13 amino acids. The CDR3 bases are TGTCCCAGCATCTTAGACTTGAGCACTGAAGCTTTCTTT. Its protein is CPSILDLSTEAFF. The full variable domain, rest sourced from reference TRBV5-5 and TRBJ1-1, is DAGVTQSPTHLIKTRGQQVTLRCSPISGHKSVSWYQQVLGQGPQFIFQYYEKEERGRGNFPDRFSARQFPNYSSELNVNALLLGDSALYLCPSILDLSTEAFFGQGTRLTVV.

Points on this clonotype: A junction boundary mismatches the germline segment, possibly from a read error. This chain connects TRBV11-2 to TRBJ2-7; D possibly uses TRBD1 or TRBD2 (5 bases each). The V gene's germline CDR1 is SGHAT and CDR2 FQNNGV. This CDR3 contains 13 residues. This CDR3 is CASGPAGTHEQYF. The DNA for the CDR3 is TGTGCCAGCGGCCCCGCCGGGACCCACGAGCAGTATTTC.

The gene calls are TRBV4-2 and TRBJ1-5; D is possibly TRBD1 (5 bases). Germline loops: CDR1 LGHNA, CDR2 YNFKEQ. With 5 bases removed from V and 9 bases from J, the gap between germline ends came to 17 bases. This CDR3 is 14 amino acids long. The CDR3 DNA reads TGTGCCAGCAGCGAAAGGGGTGTCGGGCGGCCCCAGCATTTT. This translates into CASSERGVGRPQHF.

The chain combines TRBV11-2 with TRBJ2-7; maybe TRBD2 (6 bases). There are 13 residues in the CDR3. CDR1 is SGHAT and CDR2 is FQNNGV in the germline V gene. The DNA of the CDR3 is TGTGACAGTAGCTTTGGAGGAGGGATCGAGCAGTACTTC. As protein: CDSSFGGGIEQYF.

This clonotype came up many times. The CDR3 loop is CASSQAGVHQPQHF. The CDR3 nucleotides are TGTGCCAGCAGCCAAGCAGGGGTCCATCAGCCCCAGCATTTT. The chain is built from TRBV4-2 and TRBJ1-5; tentative D call: TRBD1 (6 bases). Trimming left V 1 base short and J 5 bases short, with 9 bases between. Germline lookup yields CDR1 LGHNA and CDR2 YNFKEQ. CDR3 size: 14 residues.

The chain joins TRBV6-5 to TRBJ1-6; 7 bases match TRBD1. Germline CDR1 MNHEY, CDR2 SVGAGI. The J segment lost 10 bases and the V segment lost 6 bases, leaving 6 bases of the junction unmatched. CDR3 length equals 13 residues. The CDR3 sequence: CASSPYRGSPLHF. The CDR3 DNA reads TGTGCCAGCAGCCCATACAGGGGCTCACCCCTCCACTTT.

This sequence joins TRBV6-5 and TRBJ1-4; weak D call: TRBD1 (6 bases). Germline CDR1 and CDR2: MNHEY and SVGAGI. The CDR3 loop spans 14 amino acids. Trimming removed 4 bases at V and 4 bases at J, with 10 bases between. The CDR3 sequence is CASSLVGGNEKLFF. The CDR3 DNA is TGTGCCAGCAGTTTGGTAGGGGGTAATGAAAAACTGTTTTTT.

For this clonotype: At one of its ends the junction is not consistent with the germline gene, which may arise from a read error. Written as DNA, the CDR3 is TGCGCCAACAGCCGCACTAGCGGGAGCTTGGAGACCCAGTACTTC. Its translation: CANSRTSGSLETQYF. The V call is TRBV4-1, the J call TRBJ2-5; TRBD2 agrees at 11 bases. The germline gives CDR1 MGHRA, CDR2 YSYEKL. The CDR3 is 15 residues long.

The table lists this clonotype with a few counts. The chain uses TRBV4-3 and TRBJ2-4; D perhaps matches TRBD2 (5 bases). The V gene lost 4 bases and the J gene lost 9 bases, with 16 bases spanning the gap. The CDR3 has 14 residues. The germline CDR1 and CDR2 sequences are LGHNA and YSLEER. The CDR3 region has the DNA TGCGCCAGCAGCCTAAATAGTAATGGAGGCATTCAGTACTTC. It is translated as CASSLNSNGGIQYF.

A few counts support this clonotype. This chain links TRBV5-4 with TRBJ2-1, with D perhaps TRBD2 (6 bases). Germline values: CDR1 SGHNT, CDR2 YYREEE (reference sequence). Trimming left V 0 bases short and J 6 bases short, with 22 bases between. The CDR3 has 18 residues. In DNA, the CDR3 is TGTGCCAGCAGCTTGGCTCTCGGGGGAGGCCGTGGGGGCAATGAGCAGTTCTTC. Its translation: CASSLALGGGRGGNEQFF.

About this clonotype itself: Likely a read error: the CDR3 ends without its conserved phenylalanine or tryptophan. The genes are TRBV12-3 or TRBV12-4 and TRBJ2-1; TRBD2 might be the D (6 bases). The CDR3 consists of 15 residues. The V end lost 5 bases, the J end lost 9 bases, and 20 bases lay between the germline ends. This CDR3 is CASSLSGISGLEQFL. As DNA, the CDR3 is TGTGCCAGCAGTCTGTCCGGGATTAGCGGACTTGAGCAGTTCTTA.

This clonotype appeared many times. This may arise from a read error, as a much more abundant clone is one base away. V is TRBV6-2 or TRBV6-3 and J is TRBJ2-2; TRBD2 matches at 8 bases. V dropped 6 bases and J dropped 4; count of bases not matched to a gene: 4. Germline V gives CDR1 MNHEY, CDR2 SVGEGT. This CDR3 comprises 14 residues. CDR3 nucleotide sequence: TGTGCCAGCAGAGCGGGAGCCCTCACCGGGGAGCTGTTTTTT. This gives the protein CASRAGALTGELFF.

This clonotype was counted ten times or more. The V and J genes are TRBV12-3 or TRBV12-4 and TRBJ2-6; D is perhaps TRBD2 (5 bases). The CDR3 has 16 residues. Trimming removed 2 bases at V and 1 base at J, with 9 bases between. The CDR3 here is CASSLSGGSGANVLTF. The CDR3 DNA reads TGTGCCAGCAGTTTATCAGGCGGGTCTGGGGCCAACGTCCTGACTTTC.

As regards this clonotype: A much larger clone lies a single base off, so this may be a read error. This rearrangement joins TRBV4-1 to TRBJ2-7; 10 bases are a match to TRBD1. V was clipped by 5 bases and J by 6 bases; unmatched bases: 10. The CDR3 is made up of 15 amino acids. Germline V gives CDR1 MGHRA, CDR2 YSYEKL. Here the CDR3 DNA reads TGCGCCAGCAGCAAGAAAGGGGACAGGGGTTTCGAGCAGTACTTC. It translates to CASSKKGDRGFEQYF.

This clonotype was picked up many times. The chain carries TRBV11-3 and TRBJ1-3, with D possibly matching TRBD1 (5 bases). Germline CDR1 and CDR2: SGHNT and YENEEA. Trimming pared 4 bases from V and 0 bases from J, leaving 10 bases between. This CDR3 region has 15 residues. The CDR3 DNA reads TGTGCCAGCAGCTCTGGGACTTACTCTGGAAACACCATATATTTT. This translates into CASSSGTYSGNTIYF. Based on the CDR3 plus reference TRBV11-3 and TRBJ1-3, the full variable domain is EAGVVQSPRYKIIEKKQPVAFWCNPISGHNTLYWYLQNLGQGPELLIRYENEEAVDDSQLPKDRFSAERLKGVDSTLKIQPAELGDSAVYLCASSSGTYSGNTIYFGEGSWLTVV.

A few counts support this clonotype. The chain couples TRBV7-9 to TRBJ1-1, with 8 bases lining up with TRBD1. The CDR3 loop spans 15 amino acids. Germline CDR1 reads SEHNR; CDR2 reads FQNEAQ (reference sequence). With V trimmed by 5 bases and J by 4 bases, 9 bases remained unmatched. CDR3 amino acids: CASSPSQGVVTEAFF. CDR3 in DNA: TGTGCCAGCAGCCCATCACAGGGGGTTGTCACTGAAGCTTTCTTT.

The chain links TRBV28 to TRBJ2-5; D not certain. Germline assignment: CDR1 MDHEN and CDR2 SYDVKM. V was pared by 4 bases and J by 2 bases, with 14 bases between. This CDR3 has 15 residues. The CDR3 here is CASSSLKGPQETQYF. DNA of the CDR3: TGTGCCAGCAGTTCCCTTAAGGGCCCACAAGAGACCCAGTACTTC. Variable domain in full (rest from reference TRBV28 and TRBJ2-5): DVKVTQSSRYLVKRTGEKVFLECVQDMDHENMFWYRQDPGLGLRLIYFSYDVKMKEKGDIPEGYSVSREKKERFSLILESASTNQTSMYLCASSSLKGPQETQYFGPGTRLLVL.

This clonotype was counted a single time. The J gene is TRBJ1-1, the V gene TRBV7-8; possible D gene TRBD1, 6 bases. Trimming shortened V by 1 base and J by 1 base, and 13 bases separated the two germline ends. The CDR3 extends over 16 amino acids. From germline, CDR1 is SGHVS and CDR2 FQNEAQ. CDR3 in amino acids: CASSLEQGWRNTEAFF. DNA of the CDR3: TGTGCCAGCAGCTTAGAACAGGGTTGGCGGAACACTGAAGCTTTCTTT. The full variable domain, in which reference TRBV7-8 and TRBJ1-1 provide the parts outside the CDR3, is GAGVSQSPRYKVAKRGQDVALRCDPISGHVSLFWYQQALGQGPEFLTYFQNEAQLDKSGLPSDRFFAERPEGSVSTLKIQRTQQEDSAVYLCASSLEQGWRNTEAFFGQGTRLTVV.

To note about this clonotype: With a much larger clone just one base away, this may be a read error. As DNA, the CDR3 is TGTGTCAGCAGCCGAGGCCTCAATGAGCAGTTCTTC. Its translation is CVSSRGLNEQFF. The J gene is TRBJ2-1, the V gene TRBV6-2 or TRBV6-3; no reliable D call. Germline V gene data show CDR1 as MNHEY and CDR2 as SVGEGT. The CDR3 spans 12 residues.

V gene TRBV12-3 or TRBV12-4 combines with J gene TRBJ2-1, with a weak D call TRBD2 (6 bases). This CDR3 has 12 amino acids. V was trimmed by 3 bases and J by 9 bases, leaving 9 bases between them. The CDR3 sequence is CASSFRRGEQFF. As DNA, the CDR3 is TGTGCCAGCAGTTTTCGGAGGGGTGAGCAGTTCTTC.